This is a list of T cell receptor beta chains from one sample in a study of blood T cell repertoires in COVID-19. Profiled with immunoSEQ multiplex PCR; TCRdb holds only in-frame clones, not every one. The sample carries 350,000 or so clones, roughly 90% recorded once. The specimen was peripheral blood. The receptors come from a woman aged 55-70 years with COVID-19, enrolled during active disease. The CDR3 runs from the conserved cysteine through the conserved F or W. D genes are given only for firm matches. Part of the rows lack a size; the others show once, few, many or a class for expanded clones.

D,V,size,J,DNA,CDR3
-,TRBV2,-,TRBJ1-2,TGTGCCAGCAGGCCGCCGACAGCCTGGGGCTATGGCTACACCTTC,CASRPPTAWGYGYTF
-,TRBV19,-,TRBJ1-3,TGTGCCAGTAGTACCAGTGGGGCCGGAAACACCATATATTTT,CASSTSGAGNTIYF
TRBD1,TRBV19,-,TRBJ1-5,TGTGCCAGTAGTATACTGGGACAGGGGGAAGGTCAGCCCCAGCATTTT,CASSILGQGEGQPQHF
TRBD2,TRBV5-1,-,TRBJ2-1,TGCGCCAGCAGCGGGCTCGGGGTAGCGGGGGAGCCTTCCGCCTACAATGAGCAGTTCTTC,CASSGLGVAGEPSAYNEQFF
TRBD1,TRBV25-1,-,TRBJ1-1,TGTGCCAGCACCAGACAGGGAAACACTGAAGCTTTCTTT,CASTRQGNTEAFF
TRBD1,TRBV18,-,TRBJ2-1,TGTGCCAGCTCACCACAGGGGGCCCCCAATGAGCAGTTCTTC,CASSPQGAPNEQFF
-,TRBV28,-,TRBJ2-5,TGTGCCAGCAGTTCAGGAGGGGAAGAGACCCAGTACTTC,CASSSGGEETQYF
TRBD1,TRBV6-2/TRBV6-3,-,TRBJ1-1,TGTGCCAGCAGTTCGTTGGGACAGGCGAACACTGAAGCTTTCTTT,CASSSLGQANTEAFF
TRBD2,TRBV19,once,TRBJ2-1,TGTGCCAGTAGTATACCCCTAGCGGGGGTCAGAAGTGAGCAGTTCTTC,CASSIPLAGVRSEQFF
TRBD1,TRBV14,-,TRBJ2-5,TGTGCCAGCAGGCGGACAGGGAGGATAGAGACCCAGTACTTC,CASRRTGRIETQYF
-,TRBV29-1,-,TRBJ1-5,TGCAGCGTTCCTCAGAGGGTTTACAATCAGCCCCAGCATTTT,CSVPQRVYNQPQHF
TRBD1,TRBV19,-,TRBJ2-5,TGTGCCAGTAGGACAGGGAATGGGGAGACCCAGTACTTC,CASRTGNGETQYF
-,TRBV21-1,many,TRBJ1-6,TGTGCCAGACTTACGACAGGGCCCTCACCCCTCCACTTT,CARLTTGPSPLHF
TRBD1,TRBV5-1,-,TRBJ1-4,TGCGCCAGCAGCTTGGGGGGGACAGCTAATGAAAAACTGTTTTTT,CASSLGGTANEKLFF
TRBD2,TRBV19,-,TRBJ2-7,TGTGCCAGTAGTATGGCTAGCGGGTACCAATCCTACATCTACGAGCAGTACTTC,CASSMASGYQSYIYEQYF
-,TRBV5-1,-,TRBJ1-1,TGCGCCAGCAGCTTGCTTACAGTGAACACTGAAGCTTTCTTT,CASSLLTVNTEAFF
TRBD1,TRBV19,-,TRBJ1-2,TGTGCCAGTAGCGACAGGGTCTATGGCTACACCTTC,CASSDRVYGYTF
-,TRBV7-2,-,TRBJ1-2,TGTGCCAGCAGCTTAGTTCCGGGACTCTATGGCTACACCTTC,CASSLVPGLYGYTF
TRBD1,TRBV2,-,TRBJ2-7,TGTGCCAGCAGCGTTGGGACAGTGGAGGTACAAGAGCAGTACTTC,CASSVGTVEVQEQYF
-,TRBV7-8,-,TRBJ1-6,TGTGCCAGCAGCTTAGCGGAGGGAAATTCACCCCTCCACTTT,CASSLAEGNSPLHF
TRBD1,TRBV6-2/TRBV6-3,-,TRBJ2-1,TGTGCCAGCAGTTACAGGGACAGGGGACATGAGCAGTTCTTC,CASSYRDRGHEQFF
-,TRBV5-1,-,TRBJ2-5,TGCGCCAGCAGCTTGGAGCCAGGGTCAAAGACCCAGTACTTC,CASSLEPGSKTQYF
-,TRBV4-1,-,TRBJ2-3,TGCGCCAGCAGCCAAGTTGCAGCAAGGGGGATCGGCACAGATACGCAGTATTTT,CASSQVAARGIGTDTQYF
TRBD1,TRBV18,-,TRBJ1-2,TGTGCCAGCTCACCAGGGACAGGCACTGGCTACACCTTC,CASSPGTGTGYTF
-,TRBV19,-,TRBJ2-1,TGTGCCAGTAGTGGGGGACACTACAATGAGCAGTTCTTC,CASSGGHYNEQFF
-,TRBV18,-,TRBJ1-2,TGTGCCAGCTCGCGGGGGAACAGGGACGGCTATGGCTACACCTTC,CASSRGNRDGYGYTF
TRBD2,TRBV5-1,-,TRBJ2-7,TGCGCCAGCAGCCTCGGGCGGGGGACCACCTACGAGCAGTACTTC,CASSLGRGTTYEQYF
TRBD1,TRBV15,-,TRBJ1-1,TGTGCCACCAGCAGAGATAACGGACAGGCCAATACGGCCTTCTTT,CATSRDNGQANTAFF
-,TRBV4-2,-,TRBJ1-5,TGTGCCAGCAGCCAACTCGACCGCGGGGGATATCAGCCCCAGCATTTT,CASSQLDRGGYQPQHF
TRBD1,TRBV13,-,TRBJ2-2,TGTGCCAGCAGCGACAGGGGGCGCCTCGCCGGGGAGCTGTTTTTT,CASSDRGRLAGELFF
TRBD1,TRBV25-1,-,TRBJ1-5,TGTGCCAGCTCAGACAGGGTCAGCAATCAGCCCCAGCATTTT,CASSDRVSNQPQHF
-,TRBV9,-,TRBJ1-5,TGTGCCAGCGGGGGGGGCGCCGGACAGCCCCAGCATTTT,CASGGGAGQPQHF
-,TRBV14,-,TRBJ2-2,TGTGCCAGCAGCCAAGTTTCGGGCACCGGGGAGCTGTTTTTT,CASSQVSGTGELFF
-,TRBV7-9,-,TRBJ2-1,TGTGCCAGCAGCTACGTCTCGGATGAGCAGTTCTTC,CASSYVSDEQFF
-,TRBV19,-,TRBJ2-4,TGTGCCAGTAGTATCCCGGGACAGACTCTATTGGAGGGCAAGATTGCCAAAAACATTCAGTACTTC,CASSIPGQTLLEGKIAKNIQYF
-,TRBV27,-,TRBJ1-4,TGTGCCAGCGGAAACCGGGTGGGTGAAAAACTGTTTTTT,CASGNRVGEKLFF
-,TRBV6-2/TRBV6-3,-,TRBJ2-2,TGTGCCAGCAGTATACAGGGTTGGGGCACCGGGGAGCTGTTTTTT,CASSIQGWGTGELFF
-,TRBV9,-,TRBJ1-3,TGTGCCAGCAGCGCCCAGGATTCTGGAAACACCATATATTTT,CASSAQDSGNTIYF
TRBD2,TRBV19,-,TRBJ2-2,TGTGCCAGTAGCTGGCTAGCGGGGCCTGCGAACACCGGGGAGCTGTTTTTT,CASSWLAGPANTGELFF
-,TRBV19,few,TRBJ1-4,TGTGCCAGTAGTATTTCAGGGTTCGGTGAAAAACTGTTTTTT,CASSISGFGEKLFF
TRBD1,TRBV19,few,TRBJ1-5,TGTGCCAGTAGTATGGGCAGGGGGCAGTTCGGTGGCAATCAGCCCCAGCATTTT,CASSMGRGQFGGNQPQHF
-,TRBV5-4,few,TRBJ1-2,TGTGCCAGCAGCTTGGGTGACAGAAACTATGGCTACACCTTC,CASSLGDRNYGYTF
TRBD1,TRBV5-8,few,TRBJ2-7,TGTGCCAGCAGCCGAGGGTTATGGACAGGGGCTTCCAACGAGCAGTACTTC,CASSRGLWTGASNEQYF
-,TRBV6-5,-,TRBJ1-2,TGTGCCAGCAGTATCTCAGCTAACTATGGCTACACCTTC,CASSISANYGYTF
-,TRBV18,-,TRBJ2-5,TGTGCCAGCTCACCATCTAGGGAGACCCAGTACTTC,CASSPSRETQYF
TRBD1,TRBV7-9,-,TRBJ1-3,TGTGCCAGCAGCTTAATCGGACAGGGCACTGGAAACACCATATATTTT,CASSLIGQGTGNTIYF
-,TRBV2,-,TRBJ1-5,TGTGCCAGCAGAGGAGCCCATAGCAATCAGCCCCAGCATTTT,CASRGAHSNQPQHF
-,TRBV3-1/TRBV3-2,-,TRBJ1-1,TGTGCCAGCAGCCACACAGGGCCCACTGAAGCTTTCTTT,CASSHTGPTEAFF
TRBD1,TRBV15,-,TRBJ2-2,TGTGCCACCAGCAGACAGGGGGCTAACGGGGAGCTGTTTTTT,CATSRQGANGELFF
-,TRBV5-1,-,TRBJ2-2,TGCGCCAGCAGCTTGGCCCAGGGCGGGGAGCTGTTTTTT,CASSLAQGGELFF
-,TRBV28,-,TRBJ1-5,TGTGCCAGCATATCGAACACGGGGGGCTGGAATCAGCCCCAGCATTTT,CASISNTGGWNQPQHF
TRBD1,TRBV4-1,-,TRBJ1-4,TGCGCCAGCAGCCTTGGGGACAGTCATGAAAAACTGTTTTTT,CASSLGDSHEKLFF
-,TRBV7-9,-,TRBJ2-7,TGTGCCAGCAGACAAATTCCAAAACAGGGACCCTACGAGCAGTACTTC,CASRQIPKQGPYEQYF
TRBD1,TRBV7-3,-,TRBJ2-7,TGTGCCAGCAGCTTGGGGACAGGGGGGCCCTACGAGCAGTACTTC,CASSLGTGGPYEQYF
TRBD2,TRBV6-2/TRBV6-3,-,TRBJ2-5,TGTGCCAGCAGTTTCCTAGCGGGGGGGCTGGAGACCCAGTACTTC,CASSFLAGGLETQYF
-,TRBV2,-,TRBJ2-5,TGTGCCAGCGGGGGGACCGGGGGAACACAGACCCAGTACTTC,CASGGTGGTQTQYF
TRBD2,TRBV19,-,TRBJ2-1,TGTGCCAGTAGTGCTTTAGCGGGGCCCTCCTACAATGAGCAGTTCTTC,CASSALAGPSYNEQFF
-,TRBV19,-,TRBJ1-1,TGTGCCAGTACATTAAGAGGTCTGAACACTGAAGCTTTCTTT,CASTLRGLNTEAFF
TRBD2,TRBV9,-,TRBJ2-7,TGTGCCAGCAGCGCCGGACTAGCGGGGGGTGACGAGCAGTACTTC,CASSAGLAGGDEQYF